Sequencing of this T cell receptor beta chain was carried out in a study of blood T cell repertoires in COVID-19. The ends were cut back, 5 bases at V and 6 bases at J, with 10 bases in the middle. Germline V lookup: CDR1 SEHNR, CDR2 FQNEAQ (reference sequence). CDR3 length: 13 amino acids. Sequenced by immunoSEQ multiplex PCR; TCRdb stores in-frame clones only, minus some. The table records 250,000 to 300,000 clones, roughly 89% of them present only once. This chain links TRBV7-9 with TRBJ2-2; the D gene is possibly TRBD2 (6 bases). Sequencing was carried out using peripheral blood. The receptor was derived from a man aged 45-65 years with acute or convalescent COVID-19. The CDR3 spells CASSRGDAGELFF. The CDR3 bases are TGTGCCAGCAGCCGCGGGGATGCCGGGGAGCTGTTTTTT.